The 5 T cell receptor beta chains given below trace back to one sample, sequenced in a study of human T cells and chemical hapten exposure. Time point defined: patch test 3, about 24 weeks after DPC sensitization. Treatment described: therapeutic diphenylcyclopropenone sensitization with weekly scalp DPC. Each CDR3 protein gets one entry after TCRdb re-called the RACE reads with MiXCR. The sample yields over 70,000 distinct CDR3 sequences, approximately 11% seen once. The material sequenced was whole blood, taken in connection with sensitization to the hapten diphenylcyclopropenone (DPC). The receptors were gathered from a woman aged 25 to 39 with alopecia areata. Some clones in this sample may be carry-over from other donors' samples.

The rearrangement links TRBV4-1 to TRBJ2-1; 7 bases fit TRBD2. This CDR3 has 13 amino acids. Trimming at V came to 6 bases and at J to 4 bases, leaving 3 bases not matched to a gene. CDR1 MGHRA and CDR2 YSYEKL come from the germline V gene. CDR3 nucleotide sequence: TGCGCCAGCAGTTCCGGGGGGTACAATGAGCAGTTCTTC. It is translated as CASSSGGYNEQFF.

This clonotype came up many times. The V call is TRBV2, the J call TRBJ2-2, with a possible D match to TRBD2 (5 bases). Germline values: CDR1 SNHLY, CDR2 FYNNEI. V lost 6 bases and J lost 7, with 12 bases in between. CDR3 length: 13 residues. CDR3 protein: CASRGDLGGELFF. The CDR3 nucleotides read TGTGCCAGCAGGGGAGATCTTGGCGGGGAGCTGTTTTTT. Based on the CDR3 plus reference TRBV2 and TRBJ2-2, the full variable domain is EPEVTQTPSHQVTQMGQEVILRCVPISNHLYFYWYRQILGQKVEFLVSFYNNEISEKSEIFDDQFSVERPDGSNFTLKIRSTKLEDSAMYFCASRGDLGGELFFGEGSRLTVL.

This clonotype was seen a few times. This sequence joins TRBV11-2 and TRBJ2-5; weak D call: TRBD2 (6 bases). Germline-derived CDR1 and CDR2 are SGHAT and FQNNGV. V lost 5 bases and J lost 5, with 12 bases in between. The CDR3 extends over 13 amino acids. The CDR3 nucleotides are TGTGCCAGCAGCCCAGCCCGGGGGGAGACCCAGTACTTC. The encoded protein is CASSPARGETQYF. Filled out from reference TRBV11-2 and TRBJ2-5, the complete variable domain reads EAGVAQSPRYKIIEKRQSVAFWCNPISGHATLYWYQQILGQGPKLLIQFQNNGVVDDSQLPKDRFSAERLKGVDSTLKIQPAKLEDSAVYLCASSPARGETQYFGPGTRLLVL.

This clonotype was seen only a few times. The chain links TRBV5-1 to TRBJ1-4; D gene unclear. Looked up from germline, CDR1 is SGHRS and CDR2 is YFSETQ. Trimming removed 3 bases at V and 3 bases at J, with 9 bases between. The CDR3 is made up of 14 amino acids. The CDR3 here is CASSSGWANEKLFF. In DNA form, the CDR3 reads TGCGCCAGCAGCTCTGGATGGGCTAATGAAAAACTGTTTTTT.

This clonotype was counted many times. The rearrangement links TRBV20-1 to TRBJ1-4, with D maybe TRBD1 (6 bases). The CDR3 has 13 amino acids. V was pared by 6 bases and J by 8 bases, with 16 bases between. Germline CDR1 DFQATT, CDR2 SNEGSKA (reference sequence). In DNA, the CDR3 is TGCAGTGCATTATGGGGGGCAGGAGAAAAACTGTTTTTT. It encodes CSALWGAGEKLFF.